This T cell receptor (beta chain) was captured by sequencing in a study of response to subunit inactivated influenza vaccine. The study, taken as a whole, reports: After each seasonal influenza vaccination, few new T cells are recruited, the authors suggested.

This clonotype has only a few counts. Its antigen is unidentified. TCRdb analysed the RT-PCR reads with MiXCR anew, one entry per CDR3 protein. This sample has about 500,000 distinct CDR3 sequences, with about 7.2% found just once. The CDR3 has 15 residues. J lost 10 bases, V lost 7 bases, and 13 bases had no gene match. Germline values: CDR1 SGHTA, CDR2 FQGNSA. The TCR sequence derives from a man aged 50 to 69 who received an inactivated influenza vaccine. This material consisted of PBMCs from blood, taken roughly 24 months after vaccination. This chain joins TRBV7-2 and TRBJ1-6; TRBD1 agrees at 7 bases. In DNA, the CDR3 is TGTGCCAGCAAACCTCCGGGACAGCGATTGTCACCCCTCCACTTT. Protein product: CASKPPGQRLSPLHF.